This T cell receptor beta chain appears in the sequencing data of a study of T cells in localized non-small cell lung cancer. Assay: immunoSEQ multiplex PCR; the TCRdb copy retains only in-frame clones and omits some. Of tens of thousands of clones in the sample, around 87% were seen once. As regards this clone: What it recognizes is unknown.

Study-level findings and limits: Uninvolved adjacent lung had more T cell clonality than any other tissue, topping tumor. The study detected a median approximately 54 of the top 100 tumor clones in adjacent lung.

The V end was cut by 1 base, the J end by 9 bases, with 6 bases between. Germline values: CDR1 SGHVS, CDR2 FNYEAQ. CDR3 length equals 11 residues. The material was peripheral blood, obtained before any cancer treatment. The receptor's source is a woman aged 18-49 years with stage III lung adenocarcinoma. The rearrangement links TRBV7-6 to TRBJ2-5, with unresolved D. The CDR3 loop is CASSLEGSQYF. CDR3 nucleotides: TGTGCCAGCAGCTTAGAAGGGTCCCAGTACTTC.